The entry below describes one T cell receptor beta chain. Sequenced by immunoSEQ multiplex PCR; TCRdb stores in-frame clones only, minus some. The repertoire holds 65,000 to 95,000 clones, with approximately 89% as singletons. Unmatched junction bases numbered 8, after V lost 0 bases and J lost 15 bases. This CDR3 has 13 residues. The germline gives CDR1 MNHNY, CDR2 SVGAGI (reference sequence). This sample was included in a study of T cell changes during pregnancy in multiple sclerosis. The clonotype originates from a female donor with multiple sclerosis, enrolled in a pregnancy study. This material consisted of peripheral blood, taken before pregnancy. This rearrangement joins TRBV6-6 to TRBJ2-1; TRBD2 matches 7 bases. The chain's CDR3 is CASSYSNVPGGFF. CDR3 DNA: TGTGCCAGCAGTTACTCGAACGTCCCGGGGGGGTTCTTC.